A selection of T cell receptor beta chains follows, all from one sample in a study of patients and donors after allogeneic stem cell transplantation. Using its own MiXCR run on the RT-PCR reads, TCRdb lists one record per CDR3 protein. The table includes about a million distinct CDR3 sequences, more than 15% detected once. Source material: blood, either unsorted or a sorted T cell fraction (not recorded which). These receptors were obtained from a human donor who was either an allogeneic HSCT recipient or a stem cell or donor lymphocyte infusion donor (not recorded which). It is not recorded whose cells these are; they may come from a transplant donor. The CDR3 runs from the conserved cysteine through the conserved F or W. The D gene is left open where the match is weak.

j_gene | d_gene | v_gene | CDR3aa
TRBJ2-7 | . | TRBV7-8 | CASSPEVAHEQYF
TRBJ2-3 | TRBD2 | TRBV7-7 | CASSLVSSGGMDTQYF
TRBJ1-6 | . | TRBV7-2 | CASSLQQGPPLHF
TRBJ1-4 | . | TRBV4-2 | CASSQDDRAGKREKLFF
TRBJ1-2 | . | TRBV20-1 | CSATSGINYGYTF
TRBJ1-2 | TRBD1 | TRBV4-1 | CASSPRDSSLNYGYTF
TRBJ2-7 | . | TRBV27 | CASSLLRGKINEQYF
TRBJ2-1 | . | TRBV20-1 | CSARGRGPEQFF
TRBJ1-1 | TRBD1 | TRBV12-3/TRBV12-4 | CASRTTGGFDTEAFF
TRBJ2-6 | . | TRBV11-3 | CASSLDPGGTGANVLTF
TRBJ1-5 | . | TRBV6-1 | CASSQGRGQPSNQPQHF
TRBJ2-7 | . | TRBV28 | CASSQEIGEQYF
TRBJ2-3 | TRBD1 | TRBV20-1 | CSARDSPGQGRNTQYF
TRBJ1-6 | . | TRBV7-2 | CASSSPTGILNSPLHF
TRBJ2-3 | TRBD2 | TRBV5-1 | CASMVRTSGSTDTQYF
TRBJ1-1 | . | TRBV7-6 | CASSTFDSGKAFF
TRBJ2-1 | TRBD2 | TRBV24-1 | CATSDPSSGMGNEQFF
TRBJ2-4 | . | TRBV25-1 | CASSESGIQYF
TRBJ1-2 | . | TRBV9 | CASSAPPDRIGNYGYTF
TRBJ2-5 | . | TRBV3-1 | CASSQGTRRETQYF
TRBJ1-5 | . | TRBV7-8 | CASSLIQAVNQPQHF
TRBJ1-2 | . | TRBV6-5 | CASSYSSPNTRGYTF
TRBJ2-7 | TRBD1 | TRBV7-3 | CASSDSGGAEQYF
TRBJ1-2 | . | TRBV12-3/TRBV12-4 | CASSLEIGWNYGYTF
TRBJ2-7 | . | TRBV20-1 | CSVLDVTHYEQYF
TRBJ2-1 | . | TRBV14 | CASSQLRTDSSYNEQFF
TRBJ1-1 | . | TRBV19 | CASRHQGWGNTEAFF
TRBJ2-7 | TRBD1 | TRBV5-1 | CASSWDSFSYEQYF
TRBJ2-7 | TRBD2 | TRBV20-1 | CSARGPGTSVTYEQYF
TRBJ2-7 | . | TRBV9 | CASSVGPSRVPEQYF
TRBJ1-1 | TRBD1 | TRBV14 | CASSQDQGDTEAFF
TRBJ2-7 | . | TRBV6-1 | CASSRMVRGFDYEQYF
TRBJ1-6 | . | TRBV6-1 | CASSRGEDHNSPLHF
TRBJ1-1 | TRBD1 | TRBV18 | CASSPLAPGGETEAFF
TRBJ2-7 | TRBD1 | TRBV29-1 | CSVNDRADGEQYF
TRBJ2-1 | TRBD1 | TRBV12-3/TRBV12-4 | CASITVGTAYNEQFF
TRBJ2-7 | TRBD2 | TRBV4-3 | CASSQASGGSYEQYF
TRBJ2-3 | . | TRBV5-1 | CASSLGRGGSTDTQYF
TRBJ2-5 | TRBD2 | TRBV7-3 | CASSLVGTSIPLEQETQYF
TRBJ2-1 | TRBD1 | TRBV20-1 | CSATPAGGYNEQFF
TRBJ2-2 | . | TRBV7-2 | CASSLGWGRNTGELFF
TRBJ1-4 | . | TRBV3-1 | CASSRGRKDEKLFF
TRBJ1-6 | . | TRBV27 | CASSWGAAGGSPLHF
TRBJ2-1 | . | TRBV3-1 | CASSQGASWQFF
TRBJ2-7 | TRBD2 | TRBV27 | CASSFRGGVNEQYF
TRBJ2-2 | . | TRBV27 | CASSLLGKTLRLTGELFF
TRBJ2-2 | . | TRBV7-9 | CASSQDQNTGELFF
TRBJ1-4 | TRBD1 | TRBV20-1 | CSARDRQGEELFF
TRBJ1-1 | . | TRBV13 | CASRDGENTEAFF
TRBJ1-2 | . | TRBV29-1 | CSAPGQDYGYTF
TRBJ1-5 | . | TRBV6-1 | CASRVGGQNNQPQHF
TRBJ2-1 | . | TRBV27 | CASSFSGEKASFNEQFF
TRBJ1-6 | . | TRBV20-1 | CSARARDTFSPLHF
TRBJ2-7 | TRBD2 | TRBV7-2 | CASILGGANYEQYF
TRBJ1-5 | . | TRBV20-1 | CSASDRNQPQHF
TRBJ2-1 | . | TRBV6-2/TRBV6-3 | CASSYSMGRRYNEQFF
TRBJ2-1 | TRBD2 | TRBV6-1 | CASSQISGSKSYNEQFF
TRBJ2-1 | TRBD2 | TRBV29-1 | CGLAGQYNEQFF
TRBJ2-7 | . | TRBV18 | CASSPALHSYEQYF
TRBJ2-5 | TRBD1 | TRBV4-1 | CASSRRLGQGGQTQYF